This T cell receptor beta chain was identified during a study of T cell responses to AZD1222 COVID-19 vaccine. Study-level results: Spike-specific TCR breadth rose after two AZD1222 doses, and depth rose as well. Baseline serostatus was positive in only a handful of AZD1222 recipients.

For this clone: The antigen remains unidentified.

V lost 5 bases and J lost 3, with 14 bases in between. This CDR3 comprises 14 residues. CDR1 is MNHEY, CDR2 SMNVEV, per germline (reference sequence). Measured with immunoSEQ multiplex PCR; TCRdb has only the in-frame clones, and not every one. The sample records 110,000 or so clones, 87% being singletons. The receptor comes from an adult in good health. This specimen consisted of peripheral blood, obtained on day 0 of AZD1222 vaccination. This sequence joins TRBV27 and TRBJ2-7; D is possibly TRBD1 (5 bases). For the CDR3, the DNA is TGTGCCAGCAGTAGGGGTGTTGGGTACTACGAGCAGTACTTC. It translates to CASSRGVGYYEQYF.